This TCR beta chain was documented in a study of T cells expressing NK-cell markers (dated by TCRdb to 2020 to 2022). As for the study more broadly: In sorted CD3+CD56+NKG2C+, CD3+CD56+NKG2C- and CD3+CD56-NKG2C+ T-cell subsets from several donors, TCR beta-chain repertoires were profiled. Seven of the eight sequenced donors were HCMV-seropositive and one was HCMV-seronegative. The eight sequenced donors were randomly selected healthy volunteers, three men and five women. Sequencing of the libraries produced 2 x 150 bp reads on Illumina HiSeq 2000/2500, MiSeq or NextSeq. The research as a whole found: Those dominant clonotypes were again the most abundant among CD3+CD56-NKG2C+ cells in a few donors, at about 25-60.1%. In a handful of donors, the dominant CD3+CD56+NKG2C+ clonotypes were found to rank among the top 10 CD8+ clonotypes and to make up roughly 1.0-8% of CD8+ T cells. Whether the expanded NKG2C-expressing T cell clones were specific for HCMV antigens was left unclear.

The instrument given in TCRdb is Illumina HiSeq 2000. 5'RACE template switching, by which a universal primer site and unique molecular identifiers were added, was used to make TCR beta cDNA libraries. cDNA synthesis was primed from the TCR beta constant segment and was followed by two successive PCR amplification steps. As for the authors' bioinformatics: Reads were demultiplexed and grouped by UMI with MIGEC, and clonotypes were assembled and quantified with MiTCR. To remove erroneous sequences, TCR cDNA sequences were retained only when supported by two or more reads. The tcR package was used for downstream repertoire analysis, and clonotypes were matched across fractions by CDR3 nucleotide sequence plus V segment. VDJmatch was used to annotate antigen specificity against VDJdb, with one amino acid substitution allowed in CDR3. TCRdb reprocessed the reads, so every CDR3 protein sequence counts as one entry and DNA is not shown. TCRdb's processing, not the study's, gives the V and J calls here. This sample's table has entries for about 460,000 distinct CDR3 sequences. The ten top clones hold approximately 1.5% of the sample.

Turning to this clonotype: Its antigen target is currently unknown.

HCMV-specific IgG was detected in serum with a commercial ELISA kit to determine HCMV serostatus. Ficoll density gradient centrifugation was used to isolate peripheral blood mononuclear cells from blood. There are 16 amino acids in the CDR3, from cysteine to phenylalanine inclusive. Only the protein is available. According to the germline V gene, CDR1 reads SQVTM and CDR2 reads ANQGSEA. The V gene is TRBV29-1 and the J gene is TRBJ2-7; the TCRdb call, TRBD2, lacks DNA for checking. The TCR comes from a woman aged 50 to 60 in good health. Donor details come from another sample of the same person, matched by shared clones. Sequenced sample: blood T cells: a sorted CD56 or NKG2C T cell subset, CD4+ or CD8+ T cells, or bulk PBMC T cells (not recorded which). The CDR3 is CSVGGLAGGPSYEQYF.